Sequencing of this T cell receptor beta chain was carried out in a study of blood T cell repertoires in COVID-19. CDR3 length equals 15 residues. CDR1 and CDR2 from the germline V gene are LGHNA and YNFKEQ. The junction had 13 bases not matched to a gene; V was cut back by 0 bases and J by 12 bases. The table came from immunoSEQ multiplex PCR; TCRdb's copy has only in-frame clones and leaves some out. The sample lists roughly 70,000 clones, roughly 75% occurring once. V is TRBV4-2 and J is TRBJ2-7, with 8 bases that match TRBD2. The sequence derives from a human donor in a cohort sampled during active COVID-19. The specimen was peripheral blood. CDR3: CASSQELADTTRRYF. Written as DNA, the CDR3 is TGTGCCAGCAGCCAAGAACTAGCGGACACGACAAGGAGGTACTTC.